This T cell receptor beta chain derives from a study of blood T cell repertoires in COVID-19. Clones were read by immunoSEQ multiplex PCR, and TCRdb kept only the in-frame ones, dropping some. The sample holds about 260,000 clones, around 87% seen once. V was trimmed by 2 bases and J by 0 bases, leaving 17 bases between them. This CDR3 is 18 amino acids long. Germline CDR1 and CDR2: KGHSH and LQKENI. Input material: PBMCs or T cells enriched from blood (not recorded which). The chain combines TRBV18 with TRBJ2-4; a weak D match, TRBD1 (5 bases). The source is a woman in her late teens or twenties who had recovered from COVID-19. CDR3 sequence (DNA): TGTGCCAGCTCACCAGTAGGACACAGCGTACTAGCCAAAAACATTCAGTACTTC. This sequence encodes CASSPVGHSVLAKNIQYF.